The 21 T cell receptor beta chains below all came from one sample that was sequenced in a study of cytomegalovirus exposure and HLA in healthy donors. The method was immunoSEQ multiplex PCR; TCRdb's version includes in-frame clones alone and lacks a portion of them. The sample has about 140,000 clones, just under 85% seen once. The source material was PBMCs. The receptors were gathered from a woman aged 30 to 39 in good health and CMV-seronegative.

The chain carries TRBV6-5 and TRBJ2-3; D perhaps matches TRBD1 (6 bases). Germline CDR1 and CDR2: MNHEY and SVGAGI. There are 15 residues in the CDR3. V dropped 2 bases and J dropped 4 bases, with 13 bases sitting between them. CDR3 coding DNA: TGTGCCAGCAGTTACATGGCAGGGGTGGCAGATACGCAGTATTTT. As protein: CASSYMAGVADTQYF.

The rearrangement links TRBV18 to TRBJ2-7; no definite D call. V was cut by 3 bases and J by 3 bases, with 9 bases left in between. CDR1 is KGHSH and CDR2 is LQKENI in the germline V gene. This CDR3 has 13 residues. The CDR3 here is CASSPARGYEQYF. The DNA for the CDR3 is TGTGCCAGCTCACCTGCCCGCGGCTACGAGCAGTACTTC.

This rearrangement joins TRBV4-3 to TRBJ2-5, with 10 bases lining up with TRBD1. V dropped 1 base and J dropped 6; count of bases not matched to a gene: 5. The CDR3 sequence is 15 residues long. Germline values: CDR1 LGHNA, CDR2 YSLEER. The CDR3, as DNA: TGCGCCAGCAGCCAAGGCGGGACAGGGGATAAGACCCAGTACTTC. Translation gives CASSQGGTGDKTQYF.

This clone was detected a few times. V and J are TRBV5-6 and TRBJ2-7; possibly TRBD1 for D (6 bases). Trimming took off 0 bases at V and 7 bases at J, with 14 bases between the two ends. The CDR3 covers 14 residues. Germline CDR1 is SGHDT and CDR2 is YYEEEE. CDR3 sequence: CASSLGTVVVEQYF. DNA for the CDR3: TGTGCCAGCAGCTTGGGGACAGTGGTAGTGGAGCAGTACTTC.

The chain is built from TRBV4-1 and TRBJ2-5, with 10 bases lining up with TRBD1. Germline-derived CDR1 and CDR2 are MGHRA and YSYEKL. The V and J ends lost 1 base and 2 bases, in that order; junction bases with no gene match: 7. The CDR3 sequence is 17 residues long. The CDR3 DNA follows: TGCGCCAGCAGCCAAGGACAGGGGGCGTCGTATCAAGAGACCCAGTACTTC. Residues: CASSQGQGASYQETQYF.

J is TRBJ2-1 and V is TRBV5-1; possible D gene TRBD2, 6 bases. Germline CDR1 reads SGHRS; CDR2 reads YFSETQ. The CDR3 length is 15 residues. V lost 5 bases, J lost 5 bases, and 17 bases lay in between. The CDR3 protein is CASRSRASANNEQFF. CDR3 bases: TGCGCCAGCAGAAGCCGGGCTAGCGCTAACAATGAGCAGTTCTTC.

The gene calls are TRBV30 and TRBJ2-2, with 10 positions matching TRBD1. Germline V gene data show CDR1 as GTSNPN and CDR2 as SVGIG (reference sequence). The CDR3 consists of 16 residues. Unmatched junction bases numbered 6, after V lost 5 bases and J lost 0 bases. The CDR3 DNA is TGTGCCTGGGCGGACAGGGGGGGTCCGAACACCGGGGAGCTGTTTTTT. It yields the protein CAWADRGGPNTGELFF.

The V gene is TRBV11-2, the J gene TRBJ1-3; TRBD1 is a possible D gene (5 bases). The V and J ends lost 5 bases and 8 bases respectively, with 7 bases between them. The CDR3 runs 11 residues. The V gene's germline CDR1 is SGHAT and CDR2 FQNNGV. CDR3 region: CASSQGDTIYF. In DNA, the CDR3 is TGTGCCAGCAGCCAAGGGGACACCATATATTTT.

The chain links TRBV6-5 to TRBJ1-1; 7 positions match TRBD1. The CDR3 covers 16 residues. V shed 0 bases, J shed 1 base, and the junction held 5 bases outside the gene matches. Germline V gene data show CDR1 as MNHEY and CDR2 as SVGAGI. CDR3 in amino acids: CASSYSKEGANTEAFF. The CDR3 nucleotides read TGTGCCAGCAGTTACTCGAAAGAGGGGGCGAACACTGAAGCTTTCTTT.

The chain carries TRBV2 and TRBJ2-7; D possibly corresponds to TRBD2 (5 bases). Germline assignment: CDR1 SNHLY and CDR2 FYNNEI. Trimming left V 6 bases short and J 9 bases short, with 15 bases between. The CDR3 is 12 residues long. The CDR3 nucleotides read TGTGCCAGCAGGCCGGGGTACGCTGCGCAGTACTTC. Its translation: CASRPGYAAQYF.

This chain connects TRBV18 to TRBJ1-2; 11 positions match TRBD1. Germline CDR1 KGHSH, CDR2 LQKENI. CDR3 size: 15 residues. J was trimmed by 6 bases and V by 6 bases; bases with no gene match: 9. The CDR3 protein is CASSGTGGHLDGYTF. The DNA of the CDR3 is TGTGCCAGCTCCGGGACAGGGGGGCATCTAGATGGCTACACCTTC.

The V call is TRBV5-6, the J call TRBJ1-1; tentatively, D is TRBD1 (5 bases). CDR3 length: 15 residues. V lost 4 bases and J 4 bases, leaving 17 bases between the germline ends. CDR1 and CDR2 from the germline V gene are SGHDT and YYEEEE. The CDR3 is CASSAQTLRGTEAFF. The CDR3 coding sequence is TGTGCCAGCAGCGCCCAAACTTTAAGGGGCACTGAAGCTTTCTTT.

This clone was picked up one time. The chain combines TRBV5-1 with TRBJ2-1; D is perhaps TRBD2 (6 bases). The V end lost 0 bases, the J end lost 7 bases, and 11 bases lay between the germline ends. Germline assignment: CDR1 SGHRS and CDR2 YFSETQ. This CDR3 comprises 14 residues. The CDR3 sequence is CASSLGLAMNEQFF. The CDR3 nucleotides are TGCGCCAGCAGCTTGGGGCTAGCGATGAATGAGCAGTTCTTC.

The chain carries TRBV6-6 and TRBJ1-2; TRBD1 matches 10 bases. V shed 5 bases, J shed 0 bases, and the junction held 3 bases outside the gene matches. The length of the CDR3 is 15 residues. From germline, CDR1 is MNHNY and CDR2 SVGAGI (reference sequence). CDR3 sequence: CASSRGQGTNYGYTF. The CDR3, as DNA: TGTGCCAGCAGTCGGGGACAGGGGACTAACTATGGCTACACCTTC.

This sequence joins TRBV10-3 and TRBJ2-4; 9 bases are shared with TRBD1. Germline CDR1 and CDR2: ENHRY and SYGVKD. The V and J ends lost 10 bases and 8 bases, in that order; junction bases with no gene match: 12. The CDR3 totals 14 residues. Written as DNA, the CDR3 is TGTGCCACCAGCGGGACAGGGACGGTTGACATTCAGTACTTC. This encodes CATSGTGTVDIQYF.

The chain links TRBV5-6 to TRBJ1-2, with D possibly being TRBD1 (6 bases). Trimming stripped 3 bases from V and 5 bases from J, with 14 bases between. Germline loops: CDR1 SGHDT, CDR2 YYEEEE. The CDR3 covers 14 residues. Here the CDR3 reads CASSSPGGAYGYTF. For the CDR3, the DNA is TGTGCCAGCAGCTCCCCCGGGGGGGCTTATGGCTACACCTTC.

The chain combines TRBV7-6 with TRBJ2-7; D may be TRBD1 (5 bases). Germline assignment: CDR1 SGHVS and CDR2 FNYEAQ. This CDR3 is built from 13 residues. Trimming cost V 5 bases and J 1 base, with 9 bases left between them. CDR3 loop: CASSPPGSYEQYF. The CDR3 nucleotides read TGTGCCAGCAGCCCACCAGGGTCCTACGAGCAGTACTTC.

The V gene is TRBV19, the J gene TRBJ2-6; D is unresolved. CDR1 LNHDA and CDR2 SQIVND come from the germline V gene (reference sequence). V shed 2 bases and J shed 1 base, with 3 bases lying between them. The CDR3 extends over 14 amino acids. The CDR3 spells CASSIQSGANVLTF. DNA of the CDR3: TGTGCCAGTAGTATACAGTCTGGGGCCAACGTCCTGACTTTC. The whole variable domain, remainder taken from reference TRBV19 and TRBJ2-6, is DGGITQSPKYLFRKEGQNVTLSCEQNLNHDAMYWYRQDPGQGLRLIYYSQIVNDFQKGDIAEGYSVSREKKESFPLTVTSAQKNPTAFYLCASSIQSGANVLTFGAGSRLTVL.

The chain has TRBV7-9 and TRBJ2-3; 12 positions match TRBD1. Germline trimming cut 1 base from V and 9 bases from J; bases unmatched to any gene: 2. Per germline, CDR1 SEHNR and CDR2 FQNEAQ (reference sequence). CDR3 length: 14 amino acids. The CDR3 region is CASSLGDRGQTQYF. For the CDR3, the DNA is TGTGCCAGCAGCTTAGGGGACAGGGGGCAAACGCAGTATTTT.

The chain carries TRBV10-3 and TRBJ1-1, with 10 nucleotides matching TRBD1. The junction had 7 bases not matched to a gene; V was cut back by 2 bases and J by 4 bases. This CDR3 spans 16 amino acids. Germline V gives CDR1 ENHRY, CDR2 SYGVKD. The CDR3 DNA is TGTGCCATCAGTGAGCGGAGGGGGACAGGGGCCACTGAAGCTTTCTTT. Its protein is CAISERRGTGATEAFF.

This clone was counted between two and nine times. The CDR3 region is CAYTNSNTGELFF. The CDR3 coding sequence is TGTGCCTACACGAATTCGAACACCGGGGAGCTGTTTTTT. The gene calls are TRBV7-9 and TRBJ2-2; D is undetermined. The CDR3 has 13 residues. Trimming took 11 bases from V and 0 from J, leaving 10 bases between them. Germline V CDR1 and CDR2: SEHNR, FQNEAQ (reference sequence).